One sample yielded the 6 T cell receptor beta chains listed below, sequenced in a study of cytomegalovirus exposure and HLA in healthy donors. 13 Jbeta primers and 60 Vbeta primers were used for the PCR. Method: immunoSEQ multiplex PCR; TCRdb's copy keeps in-frame clones and lacks some. The table shows approximately 150,000 clones, with 65% to 70% occurring only once. The sample comprised PBMCs. The receptor set was obtained from a man aged 25-45 years in good health and CMV-seropositive.

This clone was detected only a few times. The J gene is TRBJ1-2, the V gene TRBV5-1, with 8 bases fitting TRBD1. The V and J ends lost 5 bases and 8 bases, in that order; junction bases with no gene match: 5. The germline CDR1 and CDR2 sequences are SGHRS and YFSETQ. CDR3 length equals 12 residues. The CDR3 here is CASRSDRDGYTF. The CDR3 DNA sequence: TGCGCCAGCAGATCGGACAGGGACGGCTACACCTTC.

The chain combines TRBV5-4 with TRBJ2-5; the match to TRBD2 covers 13 bases. The V and J ends lost 3 bases and 5 bases, in that order; junction bases with no gene match: 13. The CDR3 contains 18 residues. Germline V CDR1 and CDR2: SGHNT, YYREEE (reference sequence). CDR3 region: CASSSPGTSGDLRETQYF. CDR3 coding DNA: TGTGCCAGCAGCTCCCCCGGGACTAGCGGGGATTTAAGGGAGACCCAGTACTTC.

This clone was detected only a few times. The CDR3 spells CASKREGTEAFF. The DNA of the CDR3 is TGTGCCAGTAAAAGGGAGGGCACTGAAGCTTTCTTT. This chain uses TRBV19 with TRBJ1-1; no clear D gene. This CDR3 region has 12 residues. CDR1 and CDR2 from the germline V gene are LNHDA and SQIVND (reference sequence). Trimming took 7 bases from V and 4 from J, leaving 10 bases between them. Based on the CDR3 plus reference TRBV19 and TRBJ1-1, the full variable domain is DGGITQSPKYLFRKEGQNVTLSCEQNLNHDAMYWYRQDPGQGLRLIYYSQIVNDFQKGDIAEGYSVSREKKESFPLTVTSAQKNPTAFYLCASKREGTEAFFGQGTRLTVV.

The chain has TRBV4-1 and TRBJ1-2, with TRBD1 matching over 7 bases. The germline gives CDR1 MGHRA, CDR2 YSYEKL. V lost 6 bases, J lost 0 bases, and 19 bases stayed unmatched. The CDR3 contains 19 residues. CDR3 nucleotide sequence: TGCGCCAGCAGACGCCGGGACAGCCTTACCAGCCTGTCTAACTATGGCTACACCTTC. Protein product: CASRRRDSLTSLSNYGYTF.

This chain uses TRBV2 with TRBJ2-5; a possible D gene is TRBD2 (5 bases). The V end was cut by 6 bases, the J end by 2 bases, with 16 bases between. CDR1 and CDR2 (germline): SNHLY, FYNNEI. This CDR3 contains 15 residues. The CDR3 sequence: CASSAGVAVQETQYF. CDR3 in DNA: TGTGCCAGCAGCGCCGGGGTAGCAGTGCAAGAGACCCAGTACTTC.

The CDR3 region has the DNA TGTGCCAGCAGCTTAGCAGGGCCCTCTGGGGCCAACGTCCTGACTTTC. Translating gives CASSLAGPSGANVLTF. This rearrangement joins TRBV11-3 to TRBJ2-6; tentatively, D is TRBD1 (5 bases). Trimming pared 1 base from V and 0 bases from J, leaving 7 bases between. The CDR3 contains 16 residues. Germline CDR1 SGHNT, CDR2 YENEEA.